These 29 T cell receptor beta chains were all obtained from the same sample, sequenced in a study of blood T cell repertoires in COVID-19. The protocol was immunoSEQ multiplex PCR, while the TCRdb copy is restricted to in-frame clones and leaves out a portion. The sample holds approximately 240,000 clones, around 90% seen once. Sequencing used PBMCs or T cells enriched from blood (not recorded which). The receptors were sampled from a woman younger than 45 with acute COVID-19.

This sequence joins TRBV14 and TRBJ2-1; weak D call: TRBD1 (6 bases). Per germline, CDR1 SGHDN and CDR2 FVKESK. The CDR3 extends over 12 amino acids. V gave up 4 bases and J gave up 8 bases, with 9 bases separating them. CDR3 loop: CASSPQGYEQFF. The DNA of the CDR3 is TGTGCCAGCAGCCCACAGGGTTATGAGCAGTTCTTC. The variable domain in full, completed from reference TRBV14 and TRBJ2-1, reads EAGVTQFPSHSVIEKGQTVTLRCDPISGHDNLYWYRRVMGKEIKFLLHFVKESKQDESGMPNNRFLAERTGGTYSTLKVQPAELEDSGVYFCASSPQGYEQFFGPGTRLTVL.

The chain couples TRBV19 to TRBJ2-5; D is undetermined. The CDR3 is made up of 13 amino acids. Germline lookup yields CDR1 LNHDA and CDR2 SQIVND (reference sequence). Deletions cut 5 bases from V and 5 bases from J, with 12 bases between. In nucleotides, the CDR3 is TGTGCCAGTAGTCGGCAGGAACGGGAGACCCAGTACTTC. It specifies CASSRQERETQYF.

Ten or more counts support this clone. This chain uses TRBV30 with TRBJ2-2, with TRBD1 identical over 7 bases. The CDR3 totals 15 residues. Trimming removed 2 bases from V and 5 bases from J; junction bases left unmatched: 8. Germline CDR1 reads GTSNPN; CDR2 reads SVGIG (reference sequence). CDR3 nucleotides: TGTGCCTGGAGTCAACCCGACAGGGAGACCGGGGAGCTGTTTTTT. The encoded protein is CAWSQPDRETGELFF.

This clone was counted only a few times. The chain combines TRBV9 with TRBJ2-1, with D possibly TRBD1 on 5 matching bases. Germline CDR1 is SGDLS and CDR2 is YYNGEE. The CDR3 contains 16 residues. The V gene lost 2 bases and the J gene lost 2 bases, with 14 bases spanning the gap. This CDR3 is CASSVGGRTTYNEQFF. CDR3 bases: TGTGCCAGCAGCGTGGGTGGAAGGACAACCTACAATGAGCAGTTCTTC. Full variable domain (remainder filled in from reference TRBV9 and TRBJ2-1): DSGVTQTPKHLITATGQRVTLRCSPRSGDLSVYWYQQSLDQGLQFLIQYYNGEERAKGNILERFSAQQFPDLHSELNLSSLELGDSALYFCASSVGGRTTYNEQFFGPGTRLTVL.

The V call is TRBV9, the J call TRBJ1-5; a weak D match, TRBD1 (5 bases). The germline V and J ends were trimmed by 4 bases and 5 bases, with 16 bases remaining between them. Germline loops: CDR1 SGDLS, CDR2 YYNGEE. The CDR3 consists of 15 residues. The CDR3 DNA sequence: TGTGCCAGCAGCCCCGGTGGGGGGTCACATCAGCCCCAGCATTTT. Protein product: CASSPGGGSHQPQHF.

The rearrangement joins TRBV5-6 to TRBJ2-1; unclear D gene. Trimming cost V 4 bases and J 7 bases, with 9 bases left between them. The CDR3 runs 12 residues. Per germline, CDR1 SGHDT and CDR2 YYEEEE. The CDR3 DNA is TGTGCCAGCAGCCGTACTCGGAATGAGCAGTTCTTC. This sequence encodes CASSRTRNEQFF.

The V and J genes are TRBV27 and TRBJ2-7; D is possibly TRBD1 (6 bases). Looked up from germline, CDR1 is MNHEY and CDR2 is SMNVEV (reference sequence). The CDR3 runs 14 residues. Trimming took 3 bases from V and 3 from J, leaving 12 bases between them. CDR3 amino acids: CASSFRDIGYEQYF. The CDR3 DNA is TGTGCCAGCAGTTTTAGGGACATCGGCTACGAGCAGTACTTC.

This clone was observed a single time. V and J are TRBV6-6 and TRBJ2-5; 9 bases line up with TRBD2. The CDR3 is 14 amino acids. The trim removed 5 bases at V and 5 bases at J, leaving 6 bases unmatched. Germline V gene lookup returns CDR1 MNHNY and CDR2 SVGAGI (reference sequence). The CDR3 DNA reads as TGTGCCAGCAGTACGAGCGGGGGGCTGGAGACCCAGTACTTC. Translating gives CASSTSGGLETQYF.

The chain is built from TRBV15 and TRBJ2-7, with 11 bases lining up with TRBD1. Germline trimming cut 5 bases from V and 2 bases from J; bases unmatched to any gene: 5. The CDR3 loop spans 15 amino acids. Germline loops: CDR1 LNHNV, CDR2 YYDKDF (reference sequence). This CDR3 is CATSRGQGAPYEQYF. The CDR3 bases are TGTGCCACCAGCCGAGGACAGGGGGCCCCCTACGAGCAGTACTTC. The whole variable domain, filled in from reference TRBV15 and TRBJ2-7, reads DAMVIQNPRYQVTQFGKPVTLSCSQTLNHNVMYWYQQKSSQAPKLLFHYYDKDFNNEADTPDNFQSRRPNTSFCFLDIRSPGLGDTAMYLCATSRGQGAPYEQYFGPGTRLTVT.

The genes are TRBV5-4 and TRBJ1-4, with 10 bases identical to TRBD1. The CDR3 sequence is 15 residues long. J was trimmed by 6 bases and V by 2 bases; bases with no gene match: 4. Germline CDR1 reads SGHNT; CDR2 reads YYREEE (reference sequence). CDR3 nucleotide sequence: TGTGCCAGCAGCTTAACCGGGACAGGGGATGAAAAACTGTTTTTT. This codes for CASSLTGTGDEKLFF. Together with reference TRBV5-4 and TRBJ1-4, the CDR3 gives the full variable domain: ETGVTQSPTHLIKTRGQQVTLRCSSQSGHNTVSWYQQALGQGPQFIFQYYREEENGRGNFPPRFSGLQFPNYSSELNVNALELDDSALYLCASSLTGTGDEKLFFGSGTQLSVL.

The chain carries TRBV7-9 and TRBJ1-6, with D possibly matching TRBD1 (6 bases). From germline, CDR1 is SEHNR and CDR2 FQNEAQ (reference sequence). V dropped 1 base and J dropped 7 bases, with 11 bases sitting between them. The CDR3 is 15 amino acids. Here the CDR3 DNA reads TGTGCCAGCAGCTTAGACAGGGCGGAGAATTCACCCCTCCACTTT. Translating it yields CASSLDRAENSPLHF. The full variable domain, rest sourced from reference TRBV7-9 and TRBJ1-6, is DTGVSQNPRHKITKRGQNVTFRCDPISEHNRLYWYRQTLGQGPEFLTYFQNEAQLEKSRLLSDRFSAERPKGSFSTLEIQRTEQGDSAMYLCASSLDRAENSPLHFGNGTRLTVT.

This chain joins TRBV6-6 and TRBJ2-2, with 9 positions matching TRBD1. Germline trimming cut 4 bases from V and 4 bases from J; bases unmatched to any gene: 7. Germline V gene lookup returns CDR1 MNHNY and CDR2 SVGAGI (reference sequence). This CDR3 contains 16 residues. CDR3 sequence reads: CASSLSGTGTTGELFF. Written as DNA, the CDR3 is TGTGCCAGCAGTTTGTCCGGGACAGGGACCACCGGGGAGCTGTTTTTT.

This clone was detected once. As DNA, the CDR3 is TGTGCCAGCAGCTTAGGCCACACCGTCCTCACAGATACGCAGTATTTT. It is translated as CASSLGHTVLTDTQYF. This rearrangement joins TRBV7-8 to TRBJ2-3; D is ambiguous. V was cut by 1 base and J by 2 bases, with 13 bases left in between. CDR3 length equals 16 residues. The germline gives CDR1 SGHVS, CDR2 FQNEAQ.

The V and J genes are TRBV5-4 and TRBJ2-5, with a tentative D call TRBD2 (5 bases). Germline lookup yields CDR1 SGHNT and CDR2 YYREEE (reference sequence). V dropped 1 base and J dropped 5 bases, with 12 bases sitting between them. The CDR3 has 14 amino acids. The CDR3 nucleotides read TGTGCCAGCAGCTTGAAGCGGTCTATCGAGACCCAGTACTTC. Residues: CASSLKRSIETQYF.

This rearrangement joins TRBV7-3 to TRBJ1-2; possible D gene TRBD1, 5 bases. This CDR3 has 12 amino acids. Germline values: CDR1 SGHTA, CDR2 FQGTGA. Trimming cost V 5 bases and J 8 bases, with 12 bases left between them. The CDR3 loop reads CASSADNIGYTF. The CDR3 region has the DNA TGTGCCAGCAGCGCGGACAATATCGGCTACACCTTC.

This chain connects TRBV29-1 to TRBJ2-1; 8 bases match TRBD2. The CDR3 runs to 12 residues. V shed 4 bases, J shed 6 bases, and the junction held 2 bases outside the gene matches. CDR1 is SQVTM and CDR2 is ANQGSEA in the germline V gene. This CDR3 is CSVASGSNEQFF. CDR3 sequence (DNA): TGCAGCGTTGCGAGCGGGAGCAATGAGCAGTTCTTC.

V gene TRBV7-9 combines with J gene TRBJ1-2, with 11 bases identical to TRBD1. The CDR3 is 13 amino acids. Germline V gene lookup returns CDR1 SEHNR and CDR2 FQNEAQ (reference sequence). V lost 5 bases to trimming and J lost 6 bases; unmatched junction nucleotides: 2. The CDR3 DNA is TGTGCCAGCAGCCGGACAGGGGGCGATGGCTACACCTTC. Amino acid sequence: CASSRTGGDGYTF. Full variable domain (remainder filled in from reference TRBV7-9 and TRBJ1-2): DTGVSQNPRHKITKRGQNVTFRCDPISEHNRLYWYRQTLGQGPEFLTYFQNEAQLEKSRLLSDRFSAERPKGSFSTLEIQRTEQGDSAMYLCASSRTGGDGYTFGSGTRLTVV.

This chain uses TRBV7-9 with TRBJ2-2; D is undetermined. The CDR3 has 13 amino acids. Germline CDR1 is SEHNR and CDR2 is FQNEAQ (reference sequence). The germline V and J ends were trimmed by 3 bases and 0 bases, with 2 bases remaining between them. The CDR3 coding sequence is TGTGCCAGCAGCTTCACGAACACCGGGGAGCTGTTTTTT. This gives the protein CASSFTNTGELFF.

This chain links TRBV9 with TRBJ2-7, with D perhaps matching TRBD1 (5 bases). The germline V gene encodes CDR1 SGDLS and CDR2 YYNGEE. The CDR3 extends over 14 amino acids. Trimming shortened V by 0 bases and J by 2 bases, and 9 bases separated the two germline ends. CDR3 nucleotides: TGTGCCAGCAGCGTAGCGGACACAGCCTACGAGCAGTACTTC. Translating it yields CASSVADTAYEQYF.

This clone appeared a single time. The J gene is TRBJ2-1, the V gene TRBV29-1; D may be TRBD1 (6 bases). This CDR3 spans 15 amino acids. V lost 6 bases and J 6 bases, leaving 21 bases between the germline ends. From germline, CDR1 is SQVTM and CDR2 ANQGSEA. The CDR3 DNA sequence: TGCAGCGTGCTAACCCGGTTACAGGGTTTCAATGAGCAGTTCTTC. Translated, it gives CSVLTRLQGFNEQFF.

The chain couples TRBV27 to TRBJ2-3; the match to TRBD2 covers 9 bases. Germline V gene sequence: CDR1 MNHEY, CDR2 SMNVEV (reference sequence). The CDR3 length is 17 residues. With V trimmed by 7 bases and J by 0 bases, 11 bases remained unmatched. The CDR3 DNA reads TGTGCCAGCACCGTAAGGGGACTAGCAGCTAGCACAGATACGCAGTATTTT. This encodes CASTVRGLAASTDTQYF.

This clone was detected many times. The J gene is TRBJ1-4, the V gene TRBV11-2, with D perhaps TRBD1 (6 bases). In germline, CDR1 is SGHAT, CDR2 FQNNGV. V was trimmed by 5 bases and J by 6 bases, leaving 19 bases between them. The CDR3 length is 16 residues. CDR3 protein: CASSDYRTADDEKLFF. The CDR3 DNA reads as TGTGCCAGCAGCGATTACAGGACAGCGGACGATGAAAAACTGTTTTTT.

This chain uses TRBV30 with TRBJ2-5; possible D gene TRBD1, 5 bases. V was cut by 0 bases and J by 2 bases, with 13 bases left in between. Germline V lookup: CDR1 GTSNPN, CDR2 SVGIG (reference sequence). This CDR3 has 15 amino acids. The CDR3 DNA is TGTGCCTGGAGTGTACCATGGGGCAGGCAAGAGACCCAGTACTTC. Translation: CAWSVPWGRQETQYF.

This clone was detected a few times. This chain joins TRBV6-4 and TRBJ1-1; 9 bases agree with TRBD1. The germline V gene encodes CDR1 MRHNA and CDR2 SNTAGT. J gave up 5 bases and V 9 bases, and 10 bases lay outside the gene matches. The CDR3 totals 14 residues. The CDR3 spells CARRIQGARTEAFF. DNA of the CDR3: TGTGCCAGAAGAATACAGGGGGCGCGGACTGAAGCTTTCTTT.

The V and J genes are TRBV9 and TRBJ1-2, with 8 bases fitting TRBD1. The ends lost 3 bases at V and 7 bases at J; junction bases unmatched: 5. Per the germline V gene, CDR1 is SGDLS and CDR2 is YYNGEE. This CDR3 region has 13 residues. The CDR3 spells CASSETGVRGYTF. CDR3 DNA sequence: TGTGCCAGCAGCGAGACAGGGGTCCGTGGCTACACCTTC.

The chain recombines TRBV5-4 with TRBJ2-2; 9 bases fit TRBD1. Trimming at V came to 5 bases and at J to 3 bases, leaving 2 bases not matched to a gene. Germline lookup yields CDR1 SGHNT and CDR2 YYREEE (reference sequence). The CDR3 runs 14 residues. The CDR3: CASRRDRDTGELFF. The CDR3 nucleotides are TGTGCCAGCAGGAGGGACAGGGACACCGGGGAGCTGTTTTTT.

This clone has just a few counts. The chain uses TRBV7-6 and TRBJ2-1; 10 nucleotides align to TRBD2. V lost 5 bases to trimming and J lost 7 bases; unmatched junction nucleotides: 8. The CDR3 has 15 amino acids. Germline CDR1 is SGHVS and CDR2 is FNYEAQ. The CDR3 DNA reads TGTGCCAGCAGCACAAGCGGGGGGGCCCGGAATGAGCAGTTCTTC. Encoded protein: CASSTSGGARNEQFF.

The gene calls are TRBV7-3 and TRBJ2-1, with D perhaps matching TRBD1 (5 bases). Trimming pared 5 bases from V and 8 bases from J, leaving 22 bases between. Germline CDR1 SGHTA, CDR2 FQGTGA. The CDR3 contains 16 residues. CDR3 amino acids: CASSPWAGPDRDEQFF. CDR3 DNA: TGTGCCAGCAGCCCCTGGGCAGGGCCGGATCGAGATGAGCAGTTCTTC.

This rearrangement joins TRBV28 to TRBJ1-3, with D maybe TRBD1 (5 bases). V lost 5 bases and J 5 bases, leaving 10 bases between the germline ends. The CDR3 runs to 13 residues. From germline, CDR1 is MDHEN and CDR2 SYDVKM. The CDR3, as DNA: TGTGCCAGCAGTAAGGACAAGAGAAACACCATATATTTT. Protein sequence: CASSKDKRNTIYF.